The source of this T cell receptor beta chain is a study of long-term antiretroviral therapy in people with HIV. Study context: In the earliest collections, sampling predates the 2015 immediate-ART recommendation by about a decade.

About this clone: Its antigen is not identified.

Notes on the study in general: Every time point showed a repertoire led by clones expanded before ART. Repertoires from HIV showed CDR3 length ranges narrower than those of controls.

CDR3 length: 15 amino acids. Germline V CDR1 and CDR2: LNHNV, YYDKDF (reference sequence). V dropped 4 bases and J dropped 2 bases, with 12 bases sitting between them. Version v3.0 of the immunoSEQ assay was performed at survey level. Libraries were prepared by immunoSEQ multiplex PCR; TCRdb keeps only in-frame clonotypes and omits some of them. The repertoire consists of 20,000 to 25,000 clones, with approximately 93% occurring once and the leading ten covering about 10%. V is TRBV15 and J is TRBJ1-3; D possibly corresponds to TRBD1 (6 bases). The receptor was derived from a woman aged 35 to 49 with HIV. Sequenced here: unsorted PBMCs, sampled 7.6 years after starting antiretroviral therapy. CDR3 in DNA: TGTGCCACCAGCACCCCACAGGGCACTGGAAACACCATATATTTT. Protein: CATSTPQGTGNTIYF.